These 3 T cell receptor beta chains share one sample of origin, sequenced in a study of T cell changes during pregnancy in multiple sclerosis. Sequencing used immunoSEQ multiplex PCR; TCRdb keeps in-frame clones, though not all of them. This table holds tens of thousands of clones, more than 80% found once. This specimen was CD4+ T cells from peripheral blood mononuclear cells, taken in the first trimester of pregnancy. These receptors came from a female donor with multiple sclerosis, enrolled in a pregnancy study.

This sequence joins TRBV9 and TRBJ2-3; TRBD1 matches at 11 bases. Germline CDR1 reads SGDLS; CDR2 reads YYNGEE. V shed 1 base, J shed 6 bases, and the junction held 13 bases outside the gene matches. This CDR3 region has 18 residues. CDR3: CASSVPPLGTGGGDTQYF. The CDR3 DNA reads TGTGCCAGCAGCGTACCCCCTCTGGGGACAGGGGGAGGGGATACGCAGTATTTT. The full variable domain, rest sourced from reference TRBV9 and TRBJ2-3, is DSGVTQTPKHLITATGQRVTLRCSPRSGDLSVYWYQQSLDQGLQFLIQYYNGEERAKGNILERFSAQQFPDLHSELNLSSLELGDSALYFCASSVPPLGTGGGDTQYFGPGTRLTVL.

This clone showed up just a few times. The V call is TRBV7-3, the J call TRBJ2-1; D may be TRBD2 (6 bases). This CDR3 contains 14 residues. Germline V gene sequence: CDR1 SGHTA, CDR2 FQGTGA. The V end was cut by 5 bases, the J end by 0 bases, with 8 bases between. The CDR3 nucleotides are TGTGCCAGCAGCCCGACTAGCTCCTACAATGAGCAGTTCTTC. Its protein product is CASSPTSSYNEQFF. The full variable domain, completed using reference TRBV7-3 and TRBJ2-1, is GAGVSQTPSNKVTEKGKYVELRCDPISGHTALYWYRQSLGQGPEFLIYFQGTGAADDSGLPNDRFFAVRPEGSVSTLKIQRTERGDSAVYLCASSPTSSYNEQFFGPGTRLTVL.

The rearrangement links TRBV2 to TRBJ2-1; possible D gene TRBD1, 6 bases. V lost 8 bases and J 6 bases, leaving 14 bases between the germline ends. CDR3 length: 13 amino acids. CDR1 and CDR2 (germline): SNHLY, FYNNEI. The CDR3: CASQLDRGNEQFF. In DNA form, the CDR3 reads TGTGCCAGCCAATTGGACAGAGGCAATGAGCAGTTCTTC.